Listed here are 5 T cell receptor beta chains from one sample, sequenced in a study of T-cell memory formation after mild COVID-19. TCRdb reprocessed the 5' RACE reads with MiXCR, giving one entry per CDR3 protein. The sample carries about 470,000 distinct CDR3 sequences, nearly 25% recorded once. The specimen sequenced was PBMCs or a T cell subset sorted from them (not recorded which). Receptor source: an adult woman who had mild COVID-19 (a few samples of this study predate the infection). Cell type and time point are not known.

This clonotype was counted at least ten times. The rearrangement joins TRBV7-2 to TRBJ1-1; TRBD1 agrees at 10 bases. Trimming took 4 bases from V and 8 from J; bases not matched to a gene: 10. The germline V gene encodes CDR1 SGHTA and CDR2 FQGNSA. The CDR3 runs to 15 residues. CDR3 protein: CASSSTGGATSEAFF. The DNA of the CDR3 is TGTGCCAGCAGCTCGACAGGGGGCGCGACCTCAGAAGCTTTCTTT.

In DNA form, the CDR3 reads TGTGCCAGTAGTTCTTTAGCGGGAGGATTTCGGAATGAGCAGTTCTTC. It yields the protein CASSSLAGGFRNEQFF. This chain links TRBV19 with TRBJ2-1; TRBD2 agrees at 10 bases. Trimming cost V 5 bases and J 7 bases; bases outside gene matches: 11. This CDR3 comprises 16 residues. Germline CDR1 reads LNHDA; CDR2 reads SQIVND (reference sequence).

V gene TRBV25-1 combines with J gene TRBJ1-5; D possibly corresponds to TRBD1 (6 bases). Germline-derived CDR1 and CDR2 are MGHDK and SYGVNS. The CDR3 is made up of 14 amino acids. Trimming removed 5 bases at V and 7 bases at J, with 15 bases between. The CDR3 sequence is CASSSTGQWQPQHF. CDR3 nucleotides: TGTGCCAGCAGTTCCACAGGGCAATGGCAGCCCCAGCATTTT. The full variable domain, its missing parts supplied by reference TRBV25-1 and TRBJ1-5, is EADIYQTPRYLVIGTGKKITLECSQTMGHDKMYWYQQDPGMELHLIHYSYGVNSTEKGDLSSESTVSRIRTEHFPLTLESARPSHTSQYLCASSSTGQWQPQHFGDGTRLSIL.

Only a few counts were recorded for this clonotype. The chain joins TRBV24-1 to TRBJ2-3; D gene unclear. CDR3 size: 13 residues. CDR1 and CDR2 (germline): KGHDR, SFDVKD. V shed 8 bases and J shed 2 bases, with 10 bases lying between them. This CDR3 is CATNPGYTDTQYF. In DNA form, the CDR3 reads TGTGCCACCAACCCAGGCTACACAGATACGCAGTATTTT.

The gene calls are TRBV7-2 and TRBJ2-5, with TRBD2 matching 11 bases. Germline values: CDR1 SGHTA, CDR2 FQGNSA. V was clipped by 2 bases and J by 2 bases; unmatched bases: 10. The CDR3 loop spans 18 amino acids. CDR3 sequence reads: CASSLQHIAGGLQETQYF. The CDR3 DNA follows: TGTGCCAGCAGCTTACAACATATAGCGGGGGGGCTACAAGAGACCCAGTACTTC.